The 15 T cell receptor beta chains reported below all come from one sample, sequenced in a study of T cells in Graves' hyperthyroidism and ophthalmopathy. TCR beta CDR3 sequences were amplified from RNA transcripts. First-round RT-PCR targeting the TCR CDR3 was performed with the HTBI primer set. Each CDR3 protein gets one entry after TCRdb re-called the multiplex PCR reads with MiXCR. The sample consists of about 280,000 distinct CDR3 sequences, approximately 26% of them appearing once. What was sequenced was blood. The receptors derive from a middle-aged man with Graves' hyperthyroidism that later progressed to Graves' ophthalmopathy.

This clonotype has ten or more counts. The rearrangement links TRBV7-8 to TRBJ2-7, with D hard to call. The CDR3 has 13 amino acids. V gave up 8 bases and J gave up 2 bases, with 13 bases separating them. Germline V gene data show CDR1 as SGHVS and CDR2 as FQNEAQ. This CDR3 reads CASGPMLAYEQYF. DNA of the CDR3: TGTGCCAGCGGACCAATGCTAGCCTACGAGCAGTACTTC.

This clonotype was seen at least ten times. The chain links TRBV6-2 or TRBV6-3 to TRBJ1-5; D is unresolved. The CDR3 has 12 residues. Per germline, CDR1 MNHEY and CDR2 SVGEGT. V was clipped by 6 bases and J by 7 bases, with 10 bases between them. Here the CDR3 DNA reads TGTGCCAGCAGATGGTCTGGACAGCCCCAGCATTTT. This encodes CASRWSGQPQHF.

This clonotype was detected ten times or more. The V call is TRBV11-2, the J call TRBJ1-2, with D unresolved. The length of the CDR3 is 15 residues. V dropped 0 bases and J dropped 4 bases, with 12 bases sitting between them. The V gene's germline CDR1 is SGHAT and CDR2 FQNNGV. CDR3 DNA: TGTGCCAGCAGCTTAGATTCGTATCCTACCTATGGCTACACCTTC. This codes for CASSLDSYPTYGYTF.

At least ten counts were recorded for this clonotype. The chain joins TRBV3-1 to TRBJ2-7; 7 nucleotides agree with TRBD2. Per germline, CDR1 LGHDT and CDR2 YNNKEL (reference sequence). The CDR3 is made up of 16 amino acids. V was pared by 0 bases and J by 2 bases, with 7 bases of the junction left unmatched. CDR3 nucleotide sequence: TGTGCCAGCAGCCAAGACTCTAGCGGAGTCCCCTACGAGCAGTACTTC. This codes for CASSQDSSGVPYEQYF.

This clonotype was detected many times. This sequence joins TRBV6-5 and TRBJ2-7; tentative D call: TRBD1 (6 bases). V dropped 3 bases and J dropped 9 bases, with 9 bases sitting between them. Germline CDR1 reads MNHEY; CDR2 reads SVGAGI. The CDR3 is 11 amino acids. CDR3 region: CASSYKGGQYF. Here the CDR3 DNA reads TGTGCCAGCAGTTATAAAGGGGGGCAGTACTTC.

This clonotype was counted at least ten times. The V gene is TRBV7-3, the J gene TRBJ2-2; TRBD2 aligns across 7 bases. This CDR3 is built from 14 residues. The V segment lost 5 bases and the J segment 2 bases; nucleotides outside the gene matches: 2. The germline V gene encodes CDR1 SGHTA and CDR2 FQGTGA. The CDR3 loop is CASSGRANTGELFF. The CDR3 DNA reads TGTGCCAGCAGCGGGAGGGCTAACACCGGGGAGCTGTTTTTT.

In its sample, this clonotype was seen many times. V gene TRBV5-8 combines with J gene TRBJ1-5; no firm D call. The CDR3 runs 15 residues. Germline V gene sequence: CDR1 SGHTS, CDR2 YDEGEE. Trimming cost V 3 bases and J 0 bases, with 10 bases left between them. CDR3 in amino acids: CASSSGPHSNQPQHF. The CDR3 DNA is TGTGCCAGCAGCTCTGGGCCCCATAGCAATCAGCCCCAGCATTTT.

This clonotype occurred many times. The rearrangement uses TRBV2 and TRBJ2-2, with D uncertain. The CDR3 runs 13 residues. Germline CDR1 is SNHLY and CDR2 is FYNNEI. Trimming stripped 7 bases from V and 8 bases from J, with 14 bases between. This CDR3 is CASTFMGDGELFF. CDR3 in DNA: TGTGCCAGCACCTTTATGGGCGATGGGGAGCTGTTTTTT.

This clonotype was seen ten or more times. The chain recombines TRBV24-1 with TRBJ2-5; the D call may be TRBD1 or TRBD2 (6 bases each). The CDR3 has 16 residues. Trimming left V 2 bases short and J 4 bases short, with 16 bases between. The germline gives CDR1 KGHDR, CDR2 SFDVKD. This chain's CDR3 is CATSDWEEGDPETQYF. In nucleotides, the CDR3 is TGTGCCACCAGTGATTGGGAGGAGGGGGATCCAGAGACCCAGTACTTC.

This clonotype has just one count. CDR3 sequence: CASSQEPRDQETQYF. Here the CDR3 DNA reads TGTGCCAGCAGCCAAGAGCCGAGGGACCAAGAGACCCAGTACTTC. The V call is TRBV3-1, the J call TRBJ2-5; TRBD2 is a possible D gene (5 bases). Germline-derived CDR1 and CDR2 are LGHDT and YNNKEL (reference sequence). Deletions cut 0 bases from V and 0 bases from J, with 8 bases between. The CDR3 totals 15 residues.

This clonotype occurred many times. The gene calls are TRBV29-1 and TRBJ2-7; D perhaps matches TRBD2 (6 bases). The V end was cut by 1 base, the J end by 10 bases, with 17 bases between. The CDR3 runs to 13 residues. Germline V CDR1 and CDR2: SQVTM, ANQGSEA. Here the CDR3 DNA reads TGCAGCGTTGAAGTTAGCGGCGGATCGGGACAGTACTTC. This gives the protein CSVEVSGGSGQYF.

Ten or more counts support this clonotype. The chain joins TRBV28 to TRBJ2-4, with 11 bases fitting TRBD2. Germline V gives CDR1 MDHEN, CDR2 SYDVKM. This CDR3 region has 20 residues. Losses at the gene ends were 7 bases for V and 1 base for J; bases not matched to a gene: 18. CDR3 amino acids: CASTPIGSSGRARAKNIQYF. The CDR3 DNA reads as TGTGCCAGCACCCCTATCGGGAGTAGCGGGAGGGCCAGGGCCAAAAACATTCAGTACTTC.

This clonotype was seen at least ten times. This chain joins TRBV19 and TRBJ1-5; TRBD1 matches 9 bases. Germline-derived CDR1 and CDR2 are LNHDA and SQIVND (reference sequence). This CDR3 is 15 amino acids long. V lost 5 bases and J lost 5; bases outside the gene matches: 7. Here the CDR3 DNA reads TGTGCCAGTAGTGGGACAGGGAGGGGAGATCAGCCCCAGCATTTT. Its protein product is CASSGTGRGDQPQHF.

This clonotype has just a few counts. The DNA of the CDR3 is TGCGCCAGCAGCTTGGACGGGACAGGGGTTGTGAGATTGGTACAAGAGACCCAGTACTTC. Translation: CASSLDGTGVVRLVQETQYF. V usage is TRBV5-1 and J usage is TRBJ2-5; 10 bases line up with TRBD1. J lost 2 bases, V lost 0 bases, and 16 bases had no gene match. The CDR3 length is 20 residues. Germline values: CDR1 SGHRS, CDR2 YFSETQ.

The V call is TRBV29-1, the J call TRBJ1-1; TRBD1 agrees at 7 bases. This CDR3 contains 13 residues. Germline V gene lookup returns CDR1 SQVTM and CDR2 ANQGSEA. V trimming: 4 bases; J trimming: 5 bases; junction bases outside the gene matches: 7. CDR3 DNA sequence: TGCAGCGTTGTCGAGGGGGCGCGGACTGAAGCTTTCTTT. It encodes CSVVEGARTEAFF.